The source of this T cell receptor beta chain is a study of T cells after yellow fever vaccination. Germline-derived CDR1 and CDR2 are SNHLY and FYNNEI. The CDR3 is made up of 15 amino acids. The V gene lost 5 bases and the J gene lost 4 bases, with 15 bases spanning the gap. In TCRdb, the 5' RACE reads were re-called with MiXCR into one record per CDR3 protein. The sample has 100,000 to 150,000 distinct CDR3 sequences; roughly 15% are singletons. The chain uses TRBV2 and TRBJ2-1, with D maybe TRBD1 (6 bases). The starting material was CD8+ T cells sorted from PBMCs, obtained 5 days after the yellow fever booster vaccination. The sequence came from a man aged 18 to 29 who received the YFV17D yellow fever vaccine. This CDR3 is CASSQGNGAYNEQFF. The DNA for the CDR3 is TGTGCCAGCAGTCAGGGGAACGGGGCTTACAATGAGCAGTTCTTC.